Each of the 31 T cell receptor beta chains below was sequenced from the same sample in a study of cytomegalovirus exposure and HLA in healthy donors. The PCR made use of 60 Vbeta and 13 Jbeta primers. Assay used: immunoSEQ multiplex PCR; TCRdb lists only in-frame clones, some missing. The sample table includes tens of thousands of clones. What was sequenced was PBMCs. Receptors originate from a female donor in good health and CMV-seronegative.

V and J are TRBV19 and TRBJ2-5, with 8 bases matching TRBD2. V dropped 7 bases and J dropped 5; count of bases not matched to a gene: 18. This CDR3 comprises 17 residues. CDR1 and CDR2 from the germline V gene are LNHDA and SQIVND (reference sequence). As DNA, the CDR3 is TGTGCCAGTACCGCAAGAGGGGGAGCGGGAGACTGGGAGACCCAGTACTTC. Its translation is CASTARGGAGDWETQYF.

V and J are TRBV9 and TRBJ2-2; the match to TRBD2 covers 8 bases. The CDR3 loop spans 16 amino acids. Germline V gene sequence: CDR1 SGDLS, CDR2 YYNGEE. Trimming took 0 bases from V and 1 from J; bases not matched to a gene: 2. The CDR3 bases are TGTGCCAGCAGCGTAGGTCGGGGGGGGAACACCGGGGAGCTGTTTTTT. Translation: CASSVGRGGNTGELFF.

V and J are TRBV5-4 and TRBJ1-2, with TRBD1 matching over 10 bases. V dropped 4 bases and J dropped 4; count of bases not matched to a gene: 10. From germline, CDR1 is SGHNT and CDR2 YYREEE (reference sequence). This CDR3 is 16 amino acids long. The CDR3 region is CASSPAGQGVGYGYTF. CDR3 bases: TGTGCCAGCAGCCCCGCAGGACAGGGGGTTGGCTATGGCTACACCTTC.

J is TRBJ2-5 and V is TRBV4-2, with 9 bases aligning to TRBD1. The CDR3 consists of 14 residues. The ends lost 1 base at V and 10 bases at J; junction bases unmatched: 7. Germline CDR1 is LGHNA and CDR2 is YNFKEQ. The CDR3 DNA sequence: TGTGCCAGCAGCCAAGGAGGGACAGGGTGGGACCAGTACTTC. As protein: CASSQGGTGWDQYF.

The chain carries TRBV28 and TRBJ1-5, with D uncertain. The CDR3 totals 13 residues. CDR1 is MDHEN and CDR2 is SYDVKM in the germline V gene. V lost 6 bases to trimming and J lost 4 bases, with 10 bases between them. The CDR3 region is CASSLGRNQPQHF. CDR3 bases: TGTGCCAGCAGCTTAGGGAGAAATCAGCCCCAGCATTTT.

The chain links TRBV7-8 to TRBJ1-2, with D maybe TRBD1 (6 bases). Germline CDR1 SGHVS, CDR2 FQNEAQ. The CDR3 consists of 14 residues. Trimming left V 2 bases short and J 7 bases short, with 14 bases between. The CDR3 region has the DNA TGTGCCAGCAGCTTAACAGGGAAAGAGCCTGGCTACACCTTC. This encodes CASSLTGKEPGYTF.

The chain is built from TRBV5-1 and TRBJ1-2, with D perhaps TRBD1 (6 bases). CDR3 size: 13 residues. Trimming pared 4 bases from V and 8 bases from J, leaving 15 bases between. Germline V gives CDR1 SGHRS, CDR2 YFSETQ. CDR3 coding DNA: TGCGCCAGCAGCCGGGCGGCAGGGGACGGCTACACCTTC. Its translation is CASSRAAGDGYTF.

The V gene is TRBV5-6, the J gene TRBJ2-7; 7 bases fit TRBD1. V shed 4 bases and J 1 base; nucleotides not matched to a gene: 11. This CDR3 comprises 16 residues. Germline V gene lookup returns CDR1 SGHDT and CDR2 YYEEEE. CDR3 region: CASSLGYRGSSYEQYF. In DNA form, the CDR3 reads TGTGCCAGCAGCCTTGGGTACAGGGGCTCGTCCTACGAGCAGTACTTC.

The chain joins TRBV7-6 to TRBJ2-1; possibly TRBD1 for D (6 bases). The CDR3 length is 15 residues. Germline CDR1 is SGHVS and CDR2 is FNYEAQ. The V gene lost 1 base and the J gene lost 5 bases, with 12 bases spanning the gap. CDR3 sequence (DNA): TGTGCCAGCAGCTTAGGCCCGGACAGAGACAATGAGCAGTTCTTC. Its translation: CASSLGPDRDNEQFF.

V gene TRBV19 combines with J gene TRBJ2-3, with TRBD1 as a possible D gene (5 bases). Germline CDR1 and CDR2: LNHDA and SQIVND (reference sequence). Trimming cost V 3 bases and J 6 bases, with 10 bases left between them. This CDR3 is built from 13 residues. CDR3 sequence (DNA): TGTGCCAGTAGTATTGGGGCTGCCGATACGCAGTATTTT. This codes for CASSIGAADTQYF.

The rearrangement joins TRBV19 to TRBJ1-4; 11 bases are shared with TRBD1. The CDR3 totals 18 residues. Per the germline V gene, CDR1 is LNHDA and CDR2 is SQIVND (reference sequence). With 0 bases clipped from V and 7 bases from J, the junction kept 10 bases outside the gene matches. This CDR3 reads CASSIDPVGQGAIEKLFF. The CDR3 DNA reads TGTGCCAGTAGTATAGATCCAGTTGGACAGGGGGCAATTGAAAAACTGTTTTTT.

V gene TRBV5-1 combines with J gene TRBJ1-1; a possible D gene is TRBD1 (5 bases). Trimming left V 0 bases short and J 3 bases short, with 12 bases between. Germline CDR1 SGHRS, CDR2 YFSETQ. The CDR3 runs to 15 residues. The CDR3 coding sequence is TGCGCCAGCAGCTTGGCCGGGGGAGAGTACACTGAAGCTTTCTTT. This gives the protein CASSLAGGEYTEAFF.

Of note for this clone: Germline and junction disagree at one end, which may indicate a read error. V usage is TRBV18 and J usage is TRBJ1-1; TRBD1 is a possible D gene (5 bases). The CDR3 loop spans 16 amino acids. Germline-derived CDR1 and CDR2 are KGHSH and LQKENI. CDR3 nucleotide sequence: TGTGCCAGCGCACCCCCGGGTAGGGGTGAGAACACTGAAGCTTTCTTT. This sequence encodes CASAPPGRGENTEAFF.

This chain joins TRBV11-2 and TRBJ2-7; 11 bases line up with TRBD1. The CDR3 has 14 residues. V shed 5 bases, J shed 2 bases, and the junction held 2 bases outside the gene matches. Germline V lookup: CDR1 SGHAT, CDR2 FQNNGV. The CDR3 sequence is CASSPGQGAYEQYF. The CDR3 DNA sequence: TGTGCCAGCAGCCCGGGACAGGGGGCCTACGAGCAGTACTTC.

The chain joins TRBV29-1 to TRBJ2-5; TRBD2 might be the D (5 bases). From germline, CDR1 is SQVTM and CDR2 ANQGSEA. There are 13 residues in the CDR3. The V and J ends lost 3 bases and 7 bases respectively, with 15 bases between them. CDR3 nucleotides: TGCAGCGTTGACCTTCGGATTGCGGGGACCCAGTACTTC. Its protein is CSVDLRIAGTQYF.

This chain joins TRBV7-6 and TRBJ2-7, with 7 bases identical to TRBD1. The CDR3 runs 15 residues. With 3 bases clipped from V and 0 bases from J, the junction kept 5 bases outside the gene matches. CDR1 and CDR2 (germline): SGHVS, FNYEAQ. The chain's CDR3 is CASSLGRDSSYEQYF. The CDR3 coding sequence is TGTGCCAGCAGCTTGGGCCGGGACAGCTCCTACGAGCAGTACTTC.

This chain joins TRBV19 and TRBJ1-2; perhaps TRBD1 as D (5 bases). The CDR3 spans 14 residues. Germline CDR1 is LNHDA and CDR2 is SQIVND (reference sequence). V was pared by 3 bases and J by 4 bases, with 12 bases between. The CDR3 DNA reads TGTGCCAGTAGTATTGGGGGGGTTGGCTATGGCTACACCTTC. This codes for CASSIGGVGYGYTF. Drawing the rest from reference TRBV19 and TRBJ1-2, the complete variable domain is DGGITQSPKYLFRKEGQNVTLSCEQNLNHDAMYWYRQDPGQGLRLIYYSQIVNDFQKGDIAEGYSVSREKKESFPLTVTSAQKNPTAFYLCASSIGGVGYGYTFGSGTRLTVV.

The chain recombines TRBV5-1 with TRBJ2-7; D may be TRBD1 (8 bases). CDR1 is SGHRS and CDR2 is YFSETQ in the germline V gene. CDR3 length: 14 amino acids. Trimming shortened V by 4 bases and J by 7 bases, and 18 bases separated the two germline ends. CDR3 loop: CASSHGQGAGEQYF. CDR3 bases: TGCGCCAGCAGCCACGGACAGGGAGCGGGGGAGCAGTACTTC.

The J gene is TRBJ2-7, the V gene TRBV18; no definite D call. V lost 2 bases and J lost 6, with 8 bases in between. Germline values: CDR1 KGHSH, CDR2 LQKENI. CDR3 length: 12 amino acids. The CDR3 here is CASSPKSGEQYF. The DNA of the CDR3 is TGTGCCAGCTCACCAAAGTCGGGCGAGCAGTACTTC. Drawing the rest from reference TRBV18 and TRBJ2-7, the complete variable domain is NAGVMQNPRHLVRRRGQEARLRCSPMKGHSHVYWYRQLPEEGLKFMVYLQKENIIDESGMPKERFSAEFPKEGPSILRIQQVVRGDSAAYFCASSPKSGEQYFGPGTRLTVT.

The chain has TRBV4-2 and TRBJ2-7; maybe TRBD2 (5 bases). The CDR3 spans 13 residues. CDR1 LGHNA and CDR2 YNFKEQ come from the germline V gene. Trimming cost V 3 bases and J 3 bases, with 9 bases left between them. The CDR3 DNA is TGTGCCAGCAGCCAGTTACTAGGCTACGAGCAGTACTTC. This codes for CASSQLLGYEQYF.

The chain couples TRBV7-6 to TRBJ1-1; 8 bases line up with TRBD1. The CDR3 totals 14 residues. Trimming took 7 bases from V and 4 from J; bases not matched to a gene: 8. Germline CDR1 and CDR2: SGHVS and FNYEAQ. This CDR3 is CASTPGTGSTEAFF. CDR3 nucleotide sequence: TGTGCCAGCACCCCCGGGACAGGTAGCACTGAAGCTTTCTTT.

This chain connects TRBV6-5 to TRBJ1-1; the D gene is possibly TRBD1 (6 bases). Germline V lookup: CDR1 MNHEY, CDR2 SVGAGI. V dropped 6 bases and J dropped 1 base, with 12 bases sitting between them. This CDR3 has 14 residues. CDR3 nucleotides: TGTGCCAGCAGCGCCTCCAGGGGGAACACTGAAGCTTTCTTT. Amino acid sequence: CASSASRGNTEAFF.

This chain links TRBV2 with TRBJ1-2; D uncertain. Germline assignment: CDR1 SNHLY and CDR2 FYNNEI. This CDR3 comprises 13 residues. Deletions cut 2 bases from V and 3 bases from J, with 7 bases between. CDR3 bases: TGTGCCAGCAGTGAATCGGTAGACTATGGCTACACCTTC. The encoded protein is CASSESVDYGYTF.

This chain links TRBV19 with TRBJ2-7, with 10 positions matching TRBD2. The germline V gene encodes CDR1 LNHDA and CDR2 SQIVND (reference sequence). Germline trimming cut 2 bases from V and 1 base from J; bases unmatched to any gene: 2. This CDR3 is 15 amino acids long. The CDR3: CASSIILAGSYEQYF. The CDR3 DNA follows: TGTGCCAGTAGTATAATACTAGCGGGATCCTACGAGCAGTACTTC.

The chain uses TRBV7-2 and TRBJ2-7; 8 nucleotides align to TRBD1. This CDR3 has 15 amino acids. From germline, CDR1 is SGHTA and CDR2 FQGNSA. The V segment lost 2 bases and the J segment 2 bases; nucleotides outside the gene matches: 5. CDR3 protein: CASSLTGTGPYEQYF. Written as DNA, the CDR3 is TGTGCCAGCAGCTTAACCGGGACAGGCCCCTACGAGCAGTACTTC.

The V and J genes are TRBV7-3 and TRBJ2-2; 9 bases are shared with TRBD2. The J segment lost 4 bases and the V segment lost 2 bases, leaving 11 bases of the junction unmatched. CDR3 length: 18 residues. Germline-derived CDR1 and CDR2 are SGHTA and FQGTGA. This CDR3 is CASSLRASGILGTGELFF. In DNA form, the CDR3 reads TGTGCCAGCAGCTTACGGGCTAGCGGGATCCTCGGCACCGGGGAGCTGTTTTTT. Supplemented by reference TRBV7-3 and TRBJ2-2, the full variable domain reads GAGVSQTPSNKVTEKGKYVELRCDPISGHTALYWYRQSLGQGPEFLIYFQGTGAADDSGLPNDRFFAVRPEGSVSTLKIQRTERGDSAVYLCASSLRASGILGTGELFFGEGSRLTVL.

The chain links TRBV5-1 to TRBJ2-7; TRBD1 agrees at 7 bases. Per germline, CDR1 SGHRS and CDR2 YFSETQ. CDR3 length: 14 amino acids. V lost 0 bases and J lost 4; bases outside the gene matches: 4. The CDR3 DNA reads TGCGCCAGCAGCTTGGACCCGGACAGGTACGAGCAGTACTTC. Translated: CASSLDPDRYEQYF.

The rearrangement uses TRBV29-1 and TRBJ1-1, with D maybe TRBD1 (6 bases). The germline V and J ends were trimmed by 4 bases and 0 bases, with 18 bases remaining between them. The CDR3 runs to 16 residues. CDR1 and CDR2 (germline): SQVTM, ANQGSEA. The CDR3 spells CSVAVRQASMNTEAFF. The CDR3 DNA follows: TGCAGCGTTGCGGTTAGACAGGCGAGCATGAACACTGAAGCTTTCTTT. The entire variable domain, with the rest obtained from reference TRBV29-1 and TRBJ1-1, is as follows: SAVISQKPSRDICQRGTSLTIQCQVDSQVTMMFWYRQQPGQSLTLIATANQGSEATYESGFVIDKFPISRPNLTFSTLTVSNMSPEDSSIYLCSVAVRQASMNTEAFFGQGTRLTVV.

The V and J genes are TRBV7-8 and TRBJ2-5; 14 positions match TRBD2. The CDR3 is made up of 16 amino acids. Trimming at V came to 4 bases and at J to 4 bases, leaving 5 bases not matched to a gene. Germline CDR1 and CDR2: SGHVS and FQNEAQ. In nucleotides, the CDR3 is TGTGCCAGCAGCTCCGGGACTAGCGGGAGAGGAGAGACCCAGTACTTC. Translation: CASSSGTSGRGETQYF.

The V gene is TRBV6-1, the J gene TRBJ2-7, with TRBD2 matching 7 bases. The CDR3 length is 12 residues. V was clipped by 11 bases and J by 5 bases; unmatched bases: 9. CDR1 is MNHNS and CDR2 is SASEGT in the germline V gene. CDR3 in DNA: TGTGCCGGGGGGGAGGGCCGAAACGAGCAGTACTTC. It codes for CAGGEGRNEQYF.

The CDR3 nucleotides read TGTGCCAGCAGCTTGGGGCGACTAGCGGGGGATGAGCAGTTCTTC. This gives the protein CASSLGRLAGDEQFF. This rearrangement joins TRBV13 to TRBJ2-1; 12 bases fit TRBD2. CDR3 length: 15 amino acids. With V trimmed by 3 bases and J by 8 bases, 5 bases remained unmatched. Per the germline V gene, CDR1 is PRHDT and CDR2 is FYEKMQ (reference sequence).